This T cell receptor (beta chain) derives from a study of cytomegalovirus exposure and HLA in healthy donors. General study findings and limits: TCR beta V- and J-gene trimming was later associated with a missense DCLRE1C variant. TCR sequences were mostly rare, though some public TCRs occurred in many donors. An ancestry cluster, one associated with Asian ancestry, reportedly showed fewer N-insertions than the approximately 670-donor mean in a later analysis.

In the case of this clone: Its target is unknown.

The CDR3 length is 16 residues. In germline, CDR1 is MNHEY, CDR2 SVGAGI. V lost 2 bases, J lost 4 bases, and 14 bases lay in between. 13 Jbeta primers and 60 Vbeta primers were used for the PCR. Clones were read by immunoSEQ multiplex PCR, and TCRdb kept only the in-frame ones, dropping some. The sample has 200,000 to 250,000 clones; the top ten hold around 1.1%. The sequenced sample was PBMCs. The chain carries TRBV6-5 and TRBJ2-2; tentative D call: TRBD1 (5 bases). The sequence came from a girl aged 2-15 years in good health and CMV-seropositive. The DNA for the CDR3 is TGTGCCAGCAGTTACCTGTCAGGGTACCTCACCGGGGAGCTGTTTTTT. Its protein product is CASSYLSGYLTGELFF.